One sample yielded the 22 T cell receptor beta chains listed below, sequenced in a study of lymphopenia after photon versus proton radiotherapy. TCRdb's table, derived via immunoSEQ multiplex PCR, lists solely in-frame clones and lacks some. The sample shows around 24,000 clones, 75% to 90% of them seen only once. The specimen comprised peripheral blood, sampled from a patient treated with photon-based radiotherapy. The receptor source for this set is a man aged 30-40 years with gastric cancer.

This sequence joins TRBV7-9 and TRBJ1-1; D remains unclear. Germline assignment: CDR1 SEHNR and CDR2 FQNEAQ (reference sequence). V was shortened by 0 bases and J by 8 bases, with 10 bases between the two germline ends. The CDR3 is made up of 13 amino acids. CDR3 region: CASSLAEEREAFF. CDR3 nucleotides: TGTGCCAGCAGCTTAGCGGAGGAAAGAGAAGCTTTCTTT.

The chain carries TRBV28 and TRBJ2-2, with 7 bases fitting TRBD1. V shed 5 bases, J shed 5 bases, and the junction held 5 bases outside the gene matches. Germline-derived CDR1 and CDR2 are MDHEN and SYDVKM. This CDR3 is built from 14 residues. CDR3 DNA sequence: TGTGCCAGCAGTGGTACAGGGGAAACCGGGGAGCTGTTTTTT. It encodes CASSGTGETGELFF.

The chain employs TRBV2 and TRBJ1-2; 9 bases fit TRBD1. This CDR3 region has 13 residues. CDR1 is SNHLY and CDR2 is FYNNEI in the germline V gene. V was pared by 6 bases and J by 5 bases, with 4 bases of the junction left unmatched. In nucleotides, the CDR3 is TGTGCCAGCAGGGACAGGGGATTGTATGGCTACACCTTC. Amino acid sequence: CASRDRGLYGYTF.

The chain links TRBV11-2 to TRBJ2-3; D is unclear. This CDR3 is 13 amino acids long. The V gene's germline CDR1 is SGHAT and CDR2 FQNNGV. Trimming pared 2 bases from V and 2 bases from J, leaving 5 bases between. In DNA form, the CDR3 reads TGTGCCAGCAGCTTATGGGACACAGATACGCAGTATTTT. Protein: CASSLWDTDTQYF.

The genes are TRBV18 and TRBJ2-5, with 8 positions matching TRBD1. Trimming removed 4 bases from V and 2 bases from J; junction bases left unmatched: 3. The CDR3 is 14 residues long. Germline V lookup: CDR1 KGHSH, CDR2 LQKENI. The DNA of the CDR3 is TGTGCCAGCTCACTGGGACAGGAGCAAGAGACCCAGTACTTC. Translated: CASSLGQEQETQYF.

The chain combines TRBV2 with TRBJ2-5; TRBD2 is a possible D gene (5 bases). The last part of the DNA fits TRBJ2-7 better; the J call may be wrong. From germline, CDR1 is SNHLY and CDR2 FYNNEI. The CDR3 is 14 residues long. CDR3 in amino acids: CASSGTTIGGEQYF. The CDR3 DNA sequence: TGTGCCAGCAGTGGGACCACCATAGGAGGCGAGCAGTACTTC.

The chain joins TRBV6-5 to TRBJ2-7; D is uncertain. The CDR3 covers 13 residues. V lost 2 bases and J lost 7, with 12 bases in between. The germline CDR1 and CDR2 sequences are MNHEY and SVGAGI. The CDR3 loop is CASSYNSMGEQYF. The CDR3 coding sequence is TGTGCCAGCAGTTACAACAGCATGGGAGAGCAGTACTTC.

The CDR3 protein is CASSQGDTTLYGYTF. The CDR3 DNA reads as TGTGCCAGCAGCCAAGGGGACACGACACTCTATGGCTACACCTTC. The chain links TRBV11-2 to TRBJ1-2; D is possibly TRBD1 (6 bases). Germline CDR1 and CDR2: SGHAT and FQNNGV. V dropped 5 bases and J dropped 4 bases, with 17 bases sitting between them. The CDR3 runs to 15 residues.

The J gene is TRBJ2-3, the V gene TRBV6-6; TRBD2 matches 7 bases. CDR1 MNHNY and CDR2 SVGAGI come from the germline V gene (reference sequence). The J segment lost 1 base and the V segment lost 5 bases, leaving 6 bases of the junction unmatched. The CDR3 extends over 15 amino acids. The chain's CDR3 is CASSPWEGGTDTQYF. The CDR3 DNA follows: TGTGCCAGCAGTCCCTGGGAGGGCGGCACAGATACGCAGTATTTT.

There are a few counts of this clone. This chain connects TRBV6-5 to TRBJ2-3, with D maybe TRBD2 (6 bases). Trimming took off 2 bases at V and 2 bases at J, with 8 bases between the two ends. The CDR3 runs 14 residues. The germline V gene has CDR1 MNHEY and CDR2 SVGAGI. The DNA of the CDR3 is TGTGCCAGCAGTTACAGGGACTCCACAGATACGCAGTATTTT. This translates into CASSYRDSTDTQYF.

CDR3 sequence (DNA): TGTGCCAGCAGCTTAGATTCGGCGGCGGGGGACTATGGCTACACCTTC. The encoded protein is CASSLDSAAGDYGYTF. V is TRBV11-2 and J is TRBJ1-2; perhaps TRBD1 as D (5 bases). CDR1 is SGHAT and CDR2 is FQNNGV in the germline V gene. V was shortened by 0 bases and J by 3 bases, with 14 bases between the two germline ends. The CDR3 covers 16 residues.

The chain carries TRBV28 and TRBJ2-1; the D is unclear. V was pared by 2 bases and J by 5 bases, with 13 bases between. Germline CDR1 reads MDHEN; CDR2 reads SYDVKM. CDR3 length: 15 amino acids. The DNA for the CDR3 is TGTGCCAGCAGTTTACCTAGGGTTTCTAACAATGAGCAGTTCTTC. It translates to CASSLPRVSNNEQFF. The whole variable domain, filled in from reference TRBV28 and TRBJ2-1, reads DVKVTQSSRYLVKRTGEKVFLECVQDMDHENMFWYRQDPGLGLRLIYFSYDVKMKEKGDIPEGYSVSREKKERFSLILESASTNQTSMYLCASSLPRVSNNEQFFGPGTRLTVL.

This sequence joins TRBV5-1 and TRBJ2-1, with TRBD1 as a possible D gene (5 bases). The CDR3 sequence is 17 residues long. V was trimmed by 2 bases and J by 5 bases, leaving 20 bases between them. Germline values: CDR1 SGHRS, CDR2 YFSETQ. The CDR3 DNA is TGCGCCAGCAGCTTTGGGATAAGGACAAGAGACGACAATGAGCAGTTCTTC. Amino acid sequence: CASSFGIRTRDDNEQFF.

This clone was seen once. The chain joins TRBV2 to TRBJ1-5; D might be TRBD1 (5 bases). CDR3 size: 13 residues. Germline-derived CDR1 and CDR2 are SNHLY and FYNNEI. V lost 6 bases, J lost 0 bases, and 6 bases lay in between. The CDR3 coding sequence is TGTGCCAGCAGAGGGGATAGCAATCAGCCCCAGCATTTT. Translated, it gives CASRGDSNQPQHF.

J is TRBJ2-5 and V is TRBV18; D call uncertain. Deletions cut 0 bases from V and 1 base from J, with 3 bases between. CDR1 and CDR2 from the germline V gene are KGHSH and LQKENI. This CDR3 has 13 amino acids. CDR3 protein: CASSPPGQETQYF. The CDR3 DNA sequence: TGTGCCAGCTCACCACCGGGCCAAGAGACCCAGTACTTC.

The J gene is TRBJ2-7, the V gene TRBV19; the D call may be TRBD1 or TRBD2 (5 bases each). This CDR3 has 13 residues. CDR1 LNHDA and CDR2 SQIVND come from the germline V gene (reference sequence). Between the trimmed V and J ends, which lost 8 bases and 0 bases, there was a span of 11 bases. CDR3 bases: TGTGCCAGTGGGCCAGGGAGCTCCTACGAGCAGTACTTC. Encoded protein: CASGPGSSYEQYF.

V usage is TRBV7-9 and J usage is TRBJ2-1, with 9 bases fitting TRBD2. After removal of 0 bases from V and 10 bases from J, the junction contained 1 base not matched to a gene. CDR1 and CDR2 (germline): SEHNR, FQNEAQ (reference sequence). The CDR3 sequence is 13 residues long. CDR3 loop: CASSLATSGEQFF. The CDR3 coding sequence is TGTGCCAGCAGCTTAGCGACTAGCGGCGAGCAGTTCTTC.

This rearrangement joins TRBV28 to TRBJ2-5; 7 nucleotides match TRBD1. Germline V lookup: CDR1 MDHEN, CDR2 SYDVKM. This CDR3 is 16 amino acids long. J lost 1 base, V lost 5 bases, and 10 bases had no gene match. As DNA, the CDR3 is TGTGCCAGCAGTCCACCGCCCGGGACAGTCCAAGAGACCCAGTACTTC. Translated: CASSPPPGTVQETQYF.

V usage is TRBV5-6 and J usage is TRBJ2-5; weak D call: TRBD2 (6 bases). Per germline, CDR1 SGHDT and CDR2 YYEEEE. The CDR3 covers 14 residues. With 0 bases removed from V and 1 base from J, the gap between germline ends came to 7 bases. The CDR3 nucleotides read TGTGCCAGCAGCTTGGGGACTATCCAAGAGACCCAGTACTTC. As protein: CASSLGTIQETQYF.

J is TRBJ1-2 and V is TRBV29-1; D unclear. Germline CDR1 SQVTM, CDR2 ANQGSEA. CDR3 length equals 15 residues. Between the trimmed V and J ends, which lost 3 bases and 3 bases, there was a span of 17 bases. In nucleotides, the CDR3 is TGCAGCGTTGAGGTACCGAGGGTGGCGGACTATGGCTACACCTTC. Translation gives CSVEVPRVADYGYTF.

The DNA of the CDR3 is TGTGCCAGCAGCGTAGGGCAGGGGCTCGGAGAGACCCAGTACTTC. Its translation is CASSVGQGLGETQYF. The chain has TRBV9 and TRBJ2-5; tentative D call: TRBD1 (6 bases). The CDR3 extends over 15 amino acids. Trimming removed 0 bases at V and 4 bases at J, with 13 bases between. CDR1 and CDR2 (germline): SGDLS, YYNGEE. Supplemented by reference TRBV9 and TRBJ2-5, the full variable domain reads DSGVTQTPKHLITATGQRVTLRCSPRSGDLSVYWYQQSLDQGLQFLIQYYNGEERAKGNILERFSAQQFPDLHSELNLSSLELGDSALYFCASSVGQGLGETQYFGPGTRLLVL.

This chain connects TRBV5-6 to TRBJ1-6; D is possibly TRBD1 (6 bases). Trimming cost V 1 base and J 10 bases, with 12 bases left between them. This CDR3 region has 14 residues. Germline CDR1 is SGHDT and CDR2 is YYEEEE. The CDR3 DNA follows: TGTGCCAGCAGCTTGCGGCGGGGGGCGTCACCCCTCCACTTT. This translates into CASSLRRGASPLHF.